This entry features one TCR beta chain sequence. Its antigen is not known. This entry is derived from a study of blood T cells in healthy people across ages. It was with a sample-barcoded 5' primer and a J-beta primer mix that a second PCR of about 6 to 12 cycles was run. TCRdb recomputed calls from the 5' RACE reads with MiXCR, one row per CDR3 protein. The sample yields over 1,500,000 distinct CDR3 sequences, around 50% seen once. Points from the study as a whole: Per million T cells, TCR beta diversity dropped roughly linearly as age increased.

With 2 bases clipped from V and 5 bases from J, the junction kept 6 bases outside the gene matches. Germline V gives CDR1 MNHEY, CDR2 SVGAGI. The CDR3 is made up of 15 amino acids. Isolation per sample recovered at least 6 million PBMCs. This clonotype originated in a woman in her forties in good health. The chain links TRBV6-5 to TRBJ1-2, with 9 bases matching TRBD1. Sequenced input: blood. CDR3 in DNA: TGTGCCAGCAGTTACAGCCGGGACAGGGTTTATGGCTACACCTTC. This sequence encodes CASSYSRDRVYGYTF.